Listed below are T cell receptor beta chains from one sample, sequenced in a study of T and B cells in COVID-19 patients. Via MiXCR, TCRdb re-called the multiplex PCR reads, giving one row per CDR3 protein. The sample includes 10,000 or so distinct CDR3 sequences, over 30% of them seen just once. Sequencing input: blood. The receptors were gathered from a human donor with active COVID-19. Both conserved end residues are part of each CDR3. The order of the fields is D gene, J gene, clone size, V gene, CDR3 DNA, CDR3 protein. The D gene is left open where the match is weak. Clone size is stated in some rows and not others, as once, few, many or a class when expanded.

. | TRBJ1-1 | few | TRBV5-4 | TGTGCCAGCAGCCCCTCCTACACGGCGAGCGAGACTGAAGCTTTCTTT | CASSPSYTASETEAFF
. | TRBJ1-1 | medium-sized | TRBV19 | TGTGCCAGTTCCTCGGACAGCATGAACACTGAAGCTTTCTTT | CASSSDSMNTEAFF
TRBD1 | TRBJ1-5 | . | TRBV6-2/TRBV6-3 | TGTGCCAGCAGTTACTACCGACAGGGATCCAGCCATCAGCCCCAGCATTTT | CASSYYRQGSSHQPQHF
TRBD2 | TRBJ2-1 | . | TRBV5-6 | TGTGCCAGCAGCTTGGAGCCGGGACTAGCGGGGACAGAGCAGTTCTTC | CASSLEPGLAGTEQFF
. | TRBJ1-1 | few | TRBV19 | TGTGCCAGTAGTATACGGGGGCAGGACACTGAAGCTTTCTTT | CASSIRGQDTEAFF
. | TRBJ2-3 | . | TRBV7-2 | TGTGCCAGCAGCTCTTATACAGATACGCAGTATTTT | CASSSYTDTQYF
TRBD1 | TRBJ2-7 | . | TRBV6-2/TRBV6-3 | TGTGCCACCCAATCCCGGACAGGGACCTACGAGCAGTACTTC | CATQSRTGTYEQYF
TRBD1 | TRBJ1-2 | once | TRBV20-1 | TGCAGTGCCCGGGACAGCTATGGCTACACCTTC | CSARDSYGYTF
. | TRBJ2-2 | . | TRBV6-5 | TGTGCCAGCAGGCGGAGGCAGGGCGGCACCGGGGAGCTGTTTTTT | CASRRRQGGTGELFF
TRBD2 | TRBJ2-1 | . | TRBV4-2 | TGTGCCAGCAGCCAAGAAGGGACTAGCGTGGACAATGAGCAGTTCTTC | CASSQEGTSVDNEQFF
TRBD2 | TRBJ2-5 | . | TRBV12-3/TRBV12-4 | TGTGCCAGCAGCTCGGGACTACCCCACCAAGAGACCCAGTACTTC | CASSSGLPHQETQYF
. | TRBJ1-5 | few | TRBV12-3/TRBV12-4 | TGTGCCAGCAGTATAACAGGGAATAGCAATCAGCCCCAGCATTTT | CASSITGNSNQPQHF
TRBD2 | TRBJ2-2 | . | TRBV6-5 | TGTGCCAGCAGGGGGACTAGCGGGGGCTTCACCGGGGAGCTGTTTTTT | CASRGTSGGFTGELFF
TRBD2 | TRBJ2-5 | medium-sized | TRBV27 | TGTGCCAGCAGTTTAGAGGCTAGCGGGGGGACCCAGTACTTC | CASSLEASGGTQYF
TRBD1 | TRBJ2-2 | . | TRBV24-1 | TGTGCCACCAGGGGACAGTCCACCGGGGAGCTGTTTTTT | CATRGQSTGELFF
. | TRBJ1-1 | once | TRBV7-3 | TGTGCCAGCAGCTTAGGGGGACTGAACACTGAAGCTTTCTTT | CASSLGGLNTEAFF
TRBD2 | TRBJ2-3 | few | TRBV20-1 | TGCAGTGCAACGGGGGGGCCAACAGATACGCAGTATTTT | CSATGGPTDTQYF
. | TRBJ2-7 | few | TRBV7-2 | TGTGCCAGCAGCTTAGCCAGCTCCTACGAGCAGTACTTC | CASSLASSYEQYF
TRBD2 | TRBJ2-7 | . | TRBV19 | TGTGCCAGTAGTCCTCAACTAGCGGGAGGCGAGCAGTACTTC | CASSPQLAGGEQYF
. | TRBJ1-1 | . | TRBV27 | TGTGCCAGCAGCTTACGTTGGGGGCGGAACACTGAAGCTTTCTTT | CASSLRWGRNTEAFF
. | TRBJ2-7 | few | TRBV5-4 | TGTGCCAGCAGCTTCGCCGGGGCCTTGTACGAGCAGTACTTC | CASSFAGALYEQYF
. | TRBJ2-3 | . | TRBV24-1 | TGTGCCGTCTCCGGGGGCGGGGCTCCCAGGAATACGCAGTATTTT | CAVSGGGAPRNTQYF
. | TRBJ2-7 | . | TRBV5-6 | TGTGCCAGCACCCGCCGGTACCTCGACGAGCAGTACTTC | CASTRRYLDEQYF